One T cell receptor beta chain is described in this entry. Generated by immunoSEQ multiplex PCR, the TCRdb table keeps only in-frame clones and is missing some. Of about 96,000 clones listed, 92% were seen once; the top ten hold 2.6%. These data originate in a study of T cell changes during pregnancy in multiple sclerosis. V lost 0 bases, J lost 2 bases, and 13 bases lay in between. The CDR3 is 16 residues long. Looked up from germline, CDR1 is MNHEY and CDR2 is SVGAGI. Sequencing was performed on peripheral blood, taken in the first trimester of pregnancy. The V and J genes are TRBV6-5 and TRBJ1-1, with D unresolved. This TCR was recovered from a female donor with multiple sclerosis, enrolled in a pregnancy study. CDR3 region: CASSYSSAGPNTEAFF. DNA of the CDR3: TGTGCCAGCAGTTACTCTTCGGCAGGCCCTAACACTGAAGCTTTCTTT.